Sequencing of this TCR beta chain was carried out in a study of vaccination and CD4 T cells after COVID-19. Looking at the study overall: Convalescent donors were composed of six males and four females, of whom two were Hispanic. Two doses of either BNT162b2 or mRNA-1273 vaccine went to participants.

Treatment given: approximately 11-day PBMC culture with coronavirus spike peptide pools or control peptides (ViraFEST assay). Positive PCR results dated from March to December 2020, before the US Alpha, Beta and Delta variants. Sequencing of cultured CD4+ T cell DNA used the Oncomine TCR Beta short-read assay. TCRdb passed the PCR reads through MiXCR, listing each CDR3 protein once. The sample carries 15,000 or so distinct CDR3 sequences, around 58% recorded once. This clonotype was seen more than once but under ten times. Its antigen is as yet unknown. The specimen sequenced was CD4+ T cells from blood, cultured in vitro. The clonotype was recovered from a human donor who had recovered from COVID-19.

CDR3 region: CASSLGPGFNQPQHF. In DNA form, the CDR3 reads TGTGCCAGCAGCTTGGGTCCAGGGTTCAATCAGCCCCAGCATTTT. The V and J genes are TRBV7-9 and TRBJ1-5; D may be TRBD1 (5 bases). Germline loops: CDR1 SEHNR, CDR2 FQNEAQ (reference sequence). The CDR3 spans 15 residues. Trimming pared 3 bases from V and 3 bases from J, leaving 12 bases between.